This TCR beta chain was profiled in a study of blood T cell repertoires in COVID-19 (dated by TCRdb to about 2020). Broadly, across the study: Samples from collaborators originated in the United States, Italy and Spain and spanned both the acute and convalescent phases of COVID-19. The repertoires were released in a freely available public database meant as a resource for research on the immune response to SARS-CoV-2. Where HLA class I and class II types were available, the types were taken from metadata supplied by the sample provider, not from assay-based typing. The material from the prospective study consisted of cDNA or gDNA derived from T cells, B-cell-depleted T cells, or PBMCs. Subjects who had been exposed to COVID-19, were actively infected with it, or had recovered from it provided the deeply sampled blood TCRbeta repertoires that made up the dataset. Samples were obtained from the ongoing ImmuneRACE study (first 160 participants) and from 1,000 to 1,500 subjects provided by 6 global collaborators. A de-identified subject ID, COVID-19 status, age in years and sex were almost always included in the sample metadata. Findings and caveats that apply to the study as a whole: Clinical and demographic metadata were provided uncurated, with the amount varying by source and participant.

TCRbeta CDR3 regions were amplified from genomic DNA by means of the immunoSEQ Assay, a bias-controlled multiplex PCR. The source study handled its data this way. Nucleated cell counts per sample were estimated from amplification of reference gene primers within the assay. To quantify the absolute abundance of each unique TCRbeta CDR3 rearrangement, sequence reads were collapsed and filtered. Productive Simpson clonality was computed per sample as the square root of Simpson's diversity index over productive rearrangements. TCRdb's version of the immuneACCESS table is confined to in-frame rearrangements and falls short of the full clone set. An unresolved V gene accounts for under half of the shortfall where checked; the remainder is of unknown origin. The V and J calls and clone size were taken over from that table, and D and trimming were inferred from the DNA. The sample has 250,000 to 300,000 clones on record, approximately 90% of them singletons. Approximately 4.2% of the sample is taken by the ten largest.

Inclusive of the bounding cysteine and phenylalanine, the CDR3 is 15 residues long. Only the CDR3 portion is preserved as DNA: 45 bases, with reading frame beginning at the first base. From the germline V gene, CDR1 is SGHRS and CDR2 is YFSETQ. After removal of 6 bases from V and 6 bases from J, the junction retains 12 bases not matched to a gene. Collaborating institutions collected whole blood in K2EDTA tubes following their own protocols. For TCRbeta analysis, collaborators shipped samples in one of three forms: frozen whole blood, isolated PBMCs, or DNA extracted from either of those sample types. Turning to this clone: The antigen it binds to is not known. Base qualities are not recorded, but no much larger clone differs from it by a single base.

This clonotype was sampled from a man aged 35-49 years with acute or convalescent COVID-19. Sequenced: peripheral blood. The sequence is built from TRBV5-1 and TRBJ2-1, with 7 bases aligning to TRBD1. The DNA sequence is TGCGCCAGCATCGAGGGGGCCACGGCCGCCAATGAGCAGTTCTTC. This sequence encodes CASIEGATAANEQFF.